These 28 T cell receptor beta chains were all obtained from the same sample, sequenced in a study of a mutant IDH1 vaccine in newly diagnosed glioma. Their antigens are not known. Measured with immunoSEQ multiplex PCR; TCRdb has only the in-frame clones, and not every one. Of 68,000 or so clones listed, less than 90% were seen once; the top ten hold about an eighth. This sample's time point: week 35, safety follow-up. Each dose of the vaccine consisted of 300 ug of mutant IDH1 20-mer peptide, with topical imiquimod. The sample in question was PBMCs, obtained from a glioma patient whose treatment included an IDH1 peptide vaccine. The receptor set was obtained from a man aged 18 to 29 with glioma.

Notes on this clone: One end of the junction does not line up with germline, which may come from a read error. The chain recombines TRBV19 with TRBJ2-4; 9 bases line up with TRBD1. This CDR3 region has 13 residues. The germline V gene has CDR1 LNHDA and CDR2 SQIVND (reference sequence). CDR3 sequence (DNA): TGTGCCAGTAGTGTAGACAGGGGGAACATTCAGTACTTC. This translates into CASSVDRGNIQYF.

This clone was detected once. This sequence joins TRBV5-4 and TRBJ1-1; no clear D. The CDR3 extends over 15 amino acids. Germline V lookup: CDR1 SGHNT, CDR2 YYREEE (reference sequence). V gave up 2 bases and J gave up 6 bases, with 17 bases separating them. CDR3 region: CASSLSGIRGAEAFF. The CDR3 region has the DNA TGTGCCAGCAGCTTATCGGGAATAAGAGGCGCTGAAGCTTTCTTT.

CDR3 DNA: TGCAGCGCCCTACCCCACAGGGATGAGGGCATTCAGTACTTC. It encodes CSALPHRDEGIQYF. The chain is built from TRBV29-1 and TRBJ2-4; D might be TRBD1 (6 bases). Germline CDR1 and CDR2: SQVTM and ANQGSEA. This CDR3 comprises 14 residues. The V end was cut by 7 bases, the J end by 9 bases, with 22 bases between.

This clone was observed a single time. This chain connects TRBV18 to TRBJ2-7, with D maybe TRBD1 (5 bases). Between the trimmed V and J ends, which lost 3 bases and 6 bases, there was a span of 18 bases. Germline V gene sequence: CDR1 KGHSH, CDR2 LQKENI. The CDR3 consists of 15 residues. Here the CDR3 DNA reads TGTGCCAGCTCACCTGCTCAGGGTAACCGTCGCGAGCAGTACTTC. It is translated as CASSPAQGNRREQYF.

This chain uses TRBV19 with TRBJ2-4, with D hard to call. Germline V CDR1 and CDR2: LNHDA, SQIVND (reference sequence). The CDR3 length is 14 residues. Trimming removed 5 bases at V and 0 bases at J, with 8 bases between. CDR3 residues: CASSLLLAKNIQYF. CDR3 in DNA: TGTGCCAGTAGTTTACTATTAGCCAAAAACATTCAGTACTTC.

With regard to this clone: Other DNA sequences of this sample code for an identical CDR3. The CDR3 spells CASSPGYEQYF. The CDR3 coding sequence is TGTGCCAGCTCACCAGGTTACGAGCAGTACTTC. The chain links TRBV18 to TRBJ2-7; D is undetermined. CDR3 length equals 11 residues. Trimming took 2 bases from V and 4 from J, leaving 3 bases between them. Per germline, CDR1 KGHSH and CDR2 LQKENI.

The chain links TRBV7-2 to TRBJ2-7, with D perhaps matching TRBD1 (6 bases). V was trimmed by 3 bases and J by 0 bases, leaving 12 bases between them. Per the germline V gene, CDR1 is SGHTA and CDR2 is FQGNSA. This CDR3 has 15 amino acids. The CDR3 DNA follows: TGTGCCAGCAGCTTGGGGACAAGTATCTCCTACGAGCAGTACTTC. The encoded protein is CASSLGTSISYEQYF.

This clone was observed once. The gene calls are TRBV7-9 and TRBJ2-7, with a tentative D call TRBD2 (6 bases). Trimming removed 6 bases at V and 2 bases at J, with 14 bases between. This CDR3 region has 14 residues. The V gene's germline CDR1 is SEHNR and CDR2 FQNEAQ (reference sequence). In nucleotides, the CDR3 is TGTGCCAGCAGTCCTATGGGGGGACCCTACGAGCAGTACTTC. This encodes CASSPMGGPYEQYF.

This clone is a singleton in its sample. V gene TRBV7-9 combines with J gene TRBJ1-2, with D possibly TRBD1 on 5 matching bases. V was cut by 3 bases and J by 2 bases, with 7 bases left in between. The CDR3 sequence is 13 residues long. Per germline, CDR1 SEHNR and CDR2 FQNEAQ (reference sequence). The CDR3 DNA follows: TGTGCCAGCAGCTTCGGGGACAACTATGGCTACACCTTC. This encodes CASSFGDNYGYTF.

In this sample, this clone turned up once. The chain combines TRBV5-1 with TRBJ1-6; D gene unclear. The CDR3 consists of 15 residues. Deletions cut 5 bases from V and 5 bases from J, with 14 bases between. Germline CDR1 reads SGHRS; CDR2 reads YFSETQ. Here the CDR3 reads CASRRNPWDNSPLHF. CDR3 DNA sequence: TGCGCCAGCAGACGGAATCCCTGGGATAATTCACCCCTCCACTTT. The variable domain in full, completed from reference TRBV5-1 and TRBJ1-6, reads KAGVTQTPRYLIKTRGQQVTLSCSPISGHRSVSWYQQTPGQGLQFLFEYFSETQRNKGNFPGRFSGRQFSNSRSEMNVSTLELGDSALYLCASRRNPWDNSPLHFGNGTRLTVT.

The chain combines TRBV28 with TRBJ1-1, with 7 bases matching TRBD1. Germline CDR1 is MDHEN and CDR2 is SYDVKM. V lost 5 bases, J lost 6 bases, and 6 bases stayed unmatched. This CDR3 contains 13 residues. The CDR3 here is CASSLTGRAEAFF. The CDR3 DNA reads TGTGCCAGCAGTCTGACAGGGCGGGCTGAAGCTTTCTTT.

CDR3 amino acids: CASRETGINTEAFF. The CDR3 bases are TGTGCCAGCAGGGAGACGGGGATTAACACTGAAGCTTTCTTT. The J gene is TRBJ1-1, the V gene TRBV28; D gene ambiguous. CDR3 length equals 14 residues. The V and J ends lost 6 bases and 2 bases respectively, with 13 bases between them. CDR1 is MDHEN and CDR2 is SYDVKM in the germline V gene.

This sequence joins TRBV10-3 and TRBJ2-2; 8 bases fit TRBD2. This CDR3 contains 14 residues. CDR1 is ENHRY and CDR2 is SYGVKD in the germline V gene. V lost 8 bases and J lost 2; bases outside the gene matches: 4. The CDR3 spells CAIPGLVNTGELFF. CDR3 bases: TGTGCCATCCCGGGACTAGTAAACACCGGGGAGCTGTTTTTT.

CDR3 DNA: TGTGCCAGCAGTTTTCTTAGCGGGGGGGCCTTAGATACGCAGTATTTT. Amino acid sequence: CASSFLSGGALDTQYF. V is TRBV6-5 and J is TRBJ2-3; TRBD2 matches at 11 bases. This CDR3 has 16 residues. V was pared by 4 bases and J by 5 bases, with 8 bases of the junction left unmatched. Looked up from germline, CDR1 is MNHEY and CDR2 is SVGAGI.

CDR3 in amino acids: CASSQDPPRDRGRRANEKLFF. The CDR3 coding sequence is TGTGCCAGCAGCCAAGATCCTCCCAGGGACAGGGGGCGCAGGGCTAATGAAAAACTGTTTTTT. V usage is TRBV4-2 and J usage is TRBJ1-4; 12 nucleotides line up with TRBD1. V lost 0 bases, J lost 3 bases, and 14 bases stayed unmatched. In germline, CDR1 is LGHNA, CDR2 YNFKEQ. The CDR3 spans 21 residues.

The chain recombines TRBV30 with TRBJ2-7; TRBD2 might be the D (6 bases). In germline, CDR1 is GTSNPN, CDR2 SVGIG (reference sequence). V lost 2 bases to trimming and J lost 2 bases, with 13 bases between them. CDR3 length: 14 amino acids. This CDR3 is CAWSLGGATYEQYF. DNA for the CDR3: TGTGCCTGGAGTTTGGGGGGTGCGACCTACGAGCAGTACTTC.

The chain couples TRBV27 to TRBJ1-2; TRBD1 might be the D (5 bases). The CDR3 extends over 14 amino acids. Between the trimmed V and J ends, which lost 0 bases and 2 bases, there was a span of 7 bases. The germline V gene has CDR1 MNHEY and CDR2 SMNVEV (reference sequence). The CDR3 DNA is TGTGCCAGCAGTTTATCCGGGACCAACTATGGCTACACCTTC. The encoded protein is CASSLSGTNYGYTF.

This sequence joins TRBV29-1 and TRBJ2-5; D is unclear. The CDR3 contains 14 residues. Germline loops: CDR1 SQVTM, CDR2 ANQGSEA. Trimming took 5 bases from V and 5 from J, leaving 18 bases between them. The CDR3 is CSVFMGMVRETQYF. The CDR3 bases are TGCAGCGTTTTTATGGGCATGGTAAGGGAGACCCAGTACTTC.

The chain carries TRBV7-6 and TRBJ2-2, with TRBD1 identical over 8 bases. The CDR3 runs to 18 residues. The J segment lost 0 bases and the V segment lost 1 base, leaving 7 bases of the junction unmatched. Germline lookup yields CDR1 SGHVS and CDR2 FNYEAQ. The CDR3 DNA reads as TGTGCCAGCAGCTTAGTCATTCAGGGGGCCGCGAACACCGGGGAGCTGTTTTTT. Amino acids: CASSLVIQGAANTGELFF.

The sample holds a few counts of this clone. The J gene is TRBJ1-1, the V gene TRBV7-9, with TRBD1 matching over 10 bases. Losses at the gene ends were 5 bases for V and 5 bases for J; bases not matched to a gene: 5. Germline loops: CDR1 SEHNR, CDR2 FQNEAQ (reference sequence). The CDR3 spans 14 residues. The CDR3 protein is CASSTGGQGTEAFF. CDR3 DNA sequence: TGTGCCAGCAGCACTGGGGGACAGGGGACTGAAGCTTTCTTT.

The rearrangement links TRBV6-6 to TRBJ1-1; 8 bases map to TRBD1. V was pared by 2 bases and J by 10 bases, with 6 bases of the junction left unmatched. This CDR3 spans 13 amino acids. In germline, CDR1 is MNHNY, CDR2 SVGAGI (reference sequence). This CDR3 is CASSYLPTGGAFF. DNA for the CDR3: TGTGCCAGCAGTTACCTCCCTACAGGGGGAGCTTTCTTT.

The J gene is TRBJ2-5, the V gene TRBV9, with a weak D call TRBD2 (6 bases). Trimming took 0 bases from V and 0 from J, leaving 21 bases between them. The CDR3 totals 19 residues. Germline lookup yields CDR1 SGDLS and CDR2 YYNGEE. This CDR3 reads CASSVVGRTMTGDQETQYF. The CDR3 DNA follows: TGTGCCAGCAGCGTAGTAGGGAGGACTATGACGGGAGACCAAGAGACCCAGTACTTC.

The CDR3 here is CASSSWDRGNYGYTF. CDR3 nucleotides: TGTGCCAGTAGTAGCTGGGACAGGGGTAACTATGGCTACACCTTC. The V call is TRBV19, the J call TRBJ1-2, with 10 bases aligning to TRBD1. The germline CDR1 and CDR2 sequences are LNHDA and SQIVND (reference sequence). The length of the CDR3 is 15 residues. Losses at the gene ends were 4 bases for V and 1 base for J; bases not matched to a gene: 3.

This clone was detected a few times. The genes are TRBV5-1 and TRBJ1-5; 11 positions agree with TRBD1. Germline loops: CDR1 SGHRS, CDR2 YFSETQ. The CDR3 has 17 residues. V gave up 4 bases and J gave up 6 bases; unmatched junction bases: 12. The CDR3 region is CASSLTWGQGVPQPQHF. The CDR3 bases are TGCGCCAGCAGCCTAACCTGGGGACAGGGGGTTCCTCAGCCCCAGCATTTT.

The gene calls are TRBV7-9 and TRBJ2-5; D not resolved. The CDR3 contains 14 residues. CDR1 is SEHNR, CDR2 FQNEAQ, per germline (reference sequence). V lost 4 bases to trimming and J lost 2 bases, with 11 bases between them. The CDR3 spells CASSSWTEQETQYF. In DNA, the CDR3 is TGTGCCAGCAGCTCCTGGACGGAGCAAGAGACCCAGTACTTC. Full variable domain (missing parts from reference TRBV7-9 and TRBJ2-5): DTGVSQNPRHKITKRGQNVTFRCDPISEHNRLYWYRQTLGQGPEFLTYFQNEAQLEKSRLLSDRFSAERPKGSFSTLEIQRTEQGDSAMYLCASSSWTEQETQYFGPGTRLLVL.

The CDR3 loop reads CASSSRQSGQRETQYF. The CDR3 bases are TGTGCCAGCAGTTCCCGTCAGTCGGGACAGAGAGAGACCCAGTACTTC. The V gene is TRBV6-5, the J gene TRBJ2-5; TRBD1 aligns across 7 bases. The germline gives CDR1 MNHEY, CDR2 SVGAGI. The CDR3 is 16 residues long. V was pared by 4 bases and J by 4 bases, with 12 bases of the junction left unmatched.

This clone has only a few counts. The CDR3 here is CASSQESSEQYEQYF. In DNA, the CDR3 is TGCGCCAGCAGCCAAGAGTCTAGCGAGCAGTACGAGCAGTACTTC. The gene calls are TRBV4-3 and TRBJ2-7, with a weak D call TRBD2 (6 bases). This CDR3 comprises 15 residues. V gave up 0 bases and J gave up 4 bases, with 13 bases separating them. From germline, CDR1 is LGHNA and CDR2 YSLEER.

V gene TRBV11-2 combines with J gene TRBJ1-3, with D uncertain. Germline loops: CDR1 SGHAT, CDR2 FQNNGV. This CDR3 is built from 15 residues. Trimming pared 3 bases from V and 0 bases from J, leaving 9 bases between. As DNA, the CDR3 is TGTGCCAGCAGCTTGGCAGAAGACTCTGGAAACACCATATATTTT. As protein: CASSLAEDSGNTIYF.